This T cell receptor beta chain was recovered during a study of T-cell reconstitution after alpha-beta-depleted transplantation in children. Remarks on this clonotype: Its antigen is unidentified.

This CDR3 is built from 14 residues. V dropped 4 bases and J dropped 4; count of bases not matched to a gene: 6. Germline CDR1 reads LNHDA; CDR2 reads SQIVND (reference sequence). Study-wide results and limits: The authors attributed T-cell counts and diversity one year after transplant mostly to newly produced T cells. After transplant, at about two months, alpha-beta T cells were reportedly derived from several hundred expanded graft clones.

During its preparation, the TCRbeta library received unique molecular identifiers. MiXCR was run by TCRdb on the PCR reads, yielding one entry per CDR3 protein. This table holds 500,000 to 650,000 distinct CDR3 sequences, 11% found once. The chain couples TRBV19 to TRBJ1-2; 7 bases map to TRBD1. The specimen comprised PBMCs, mostly from graft donor cells, sampled 180 days after TCRalphabeta/CD19-depleted stem cell transplant. This receptor was taken from a female patient aged 2-15 years who had a stem cell transplant for aplastic anemia, so the T cells may come from the graft donor. This chain's CDR3 is CASSSRDRRYGYTF. CDR3 nucleotide sequence: TGTGCCAGTAGTAGCAGGGACAGACGCTATGGCTACACCTTC.